This paragraph reports one T cell receptor beta chain. Its antigen remains unidentified. These data come from a study of PD-1 blockade in mismatch repair-deficient tumors. On the study more broadly: Patients had 12 to 13 mismatch repair-deficient cancer types and were previously treated and progressing. Whole-study results and caveats: Tumor-resident clones, often undetectable pretreatment in blood, expanded then contracted after pembrolizumab.

PCR or immunohistochemistry showed mismatch repair deficiency in every enrolled patient. The TCR-sequenced patients were a few responders to pembrolizumab. Data came from immunoSEQ multiplex PCR; TCRdb stores just in-frame clones and leaves some out. The sample lists about 60,000 clones, more than 70% occurring once. There are 17 residues in the CDR3. V was pared by 0 bases and J by 0 bases, with 16 bases between. Germline CDR1 SGHDT, CDR2 YYEEEE. V gene TRBV5-6 combines with J gene TRBJ2-7, with a weak D call TRBD2 (8 bases). The TCR comes from an adult with mismatch repair-deficient cancer. The sequences come from peripheral blood, collected 52 weeks after starting pembrolizumab. The CDR3: CASSLGGGTAFSYEQYF. The DNA for the CDR3 is TGTGCCAGCAGCTTGGGCGGGGGGACAGCTTTCTCCTACGAGCAGTACTTC.